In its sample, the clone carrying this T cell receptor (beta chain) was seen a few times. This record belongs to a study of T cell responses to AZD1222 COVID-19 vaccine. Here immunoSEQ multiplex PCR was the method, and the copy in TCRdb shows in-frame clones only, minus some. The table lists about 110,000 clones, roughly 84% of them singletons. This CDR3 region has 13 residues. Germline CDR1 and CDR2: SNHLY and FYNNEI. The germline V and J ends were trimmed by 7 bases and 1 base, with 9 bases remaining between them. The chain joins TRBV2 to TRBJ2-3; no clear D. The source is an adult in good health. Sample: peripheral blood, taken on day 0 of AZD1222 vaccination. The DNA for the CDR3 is TGTGCCAGCAAAGTGAGCCGCACAGATACGCAGTATTTT. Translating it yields CASKVSRTDTQYF.